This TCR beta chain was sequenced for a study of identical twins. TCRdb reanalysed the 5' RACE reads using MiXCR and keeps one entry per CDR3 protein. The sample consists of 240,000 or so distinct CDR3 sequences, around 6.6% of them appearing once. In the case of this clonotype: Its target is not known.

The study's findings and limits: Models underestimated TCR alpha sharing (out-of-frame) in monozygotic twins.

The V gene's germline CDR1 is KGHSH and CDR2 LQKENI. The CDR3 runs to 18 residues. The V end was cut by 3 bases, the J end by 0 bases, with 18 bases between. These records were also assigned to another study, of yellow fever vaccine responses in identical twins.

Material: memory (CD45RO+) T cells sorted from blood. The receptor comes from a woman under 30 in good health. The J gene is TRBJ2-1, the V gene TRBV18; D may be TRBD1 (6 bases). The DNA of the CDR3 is TGTGCCAGCTCACCGGCACAAACAACAGGGAGCTCCTACAATGAGCAGTTCTTC. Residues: CASSPAQTTGSSYNEQFF. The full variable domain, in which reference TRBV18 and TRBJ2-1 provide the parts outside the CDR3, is NAGVMQNPRHLVRRRGQEARLRCSPMKGHSHVYWYRQLPEEGLKFMVYLQKENIIDESGMPKERFSAEFPKEGPSILRIQQVVRGDSAAYFCASSPAQTTGSSYNEQFFGPGTRLTVL.